The rows below give T cell receptor beta chains drawn from one sample of a study of Graves' ophthalmopathy and Graves' hyperthyroidism. TCRdb re-analysed the multiplex PCR reads in MiXCR, keeping a single row per CDR3 protein. The sample records 200,000 to 250,000 distinct CDR3 sequences, under 30% being singletons. The specimen sequenced was peripheral blood. The receptors come from a man aged 50 to 60 with Graves' ophthalmopathy. The CDR3 runs from the conserved cysteine through the conserved F or W. Each record gives: V gene, J gene, clone size, D gene, CDR3 DNA, CDR3 protein. D genes are given only for firm matches. Size tells how often a clone was seen (once, few, many) or the class of an expanded clone, and some rows leave it out.

TRBV11-2,TRBJ2-7,many,TRBD2,TGTGCCAGCAGCTGGGAGCGGGACGGGCAGTACTTC,CASSWERDGQYF
TRBV6-1,TRBJ2-7,few,NA,TGTGCCAGCAGTACCCACAGGGATCTAAACGAGCAGTACTTC,CASSTHRDLNEQYF
TRBV20-1,TRBJ2-7,many,TRBD1,TGCAGTGCTAGGGGACAGGGTGGCTACGAGCAGTACTTC,CSARGQGGYEQYF
TRBV28,TRBJ2-7,many,NA,TGTGCCAGCAGTTTTAACCGGGACACACTCTACGAGCAGTACTTC,CASSFNRDTLYEQYF
TRBV7-2,TRBJ2-2,few,TRBD2,TGTGCCAGCAGCCGGACTAGTGTGGGGGAGCTGTTTTTT,CASSRTSVGELFF
TRBV18,TRBJ2-7,many,TRBD2,TGTGCCAGCTCAGGGACTAGTACCTACGAGCAGTACTTC,CASSGTSTYEQYF
TRBV28,TRBJ2-7,many,TRBD2,TGTGCCAGCAGCCCCCCCGAGCGGGAGGATTACGAGCAGTACTTC,CASSPPEREDYEQYF
TRBV2,TRBJ2-2,many,TRBD2,TGTGCCAGCAGGACGAGACTAGCGGACGGGGAGCTGTTTTTT,CASRTRLADGELFF
TRBV27,TRBJ2-5,many,NA,TGTGCCAGCACCGACTTGGGGGGTCGAGAGACCCAGTACTTC,CASTDLGGRETQYF
TRBV13,TRBJ2-5,many,TRBD2,TGTGCCAGCAGCTTAGTGTCTAGCGGGAGGGACCAAGAGACCCAGTACTTC,CASSLVSSGRDQETQYF
TRBV6-1,TRBJ1-1,NA,TRBD1,TGTGCCAGCAGGAGGGACAGCTCTAACACTGAAGCTTTCTTT,CASRRDSSNTEAFF
TRBV20-1,TRBJ2-5,many,NA,TGCAGTGCTAGAGATGGGGGGGGCTATGGGGTAGAGACCCAGTACTTC,CSARDGGGYGVETQYF
TRBV12-3/TRBV12-4,TRBJ1-5,NA,NA,TGTGCCAGCAGCTTTTCAGGGATTCAGCCCCAGCATTTT,CASSFSGIQPQHF
TRBV6-5,TRBJ2-2,many,NA,TGTGCCAGCAGTTACTACGACCGAAACACCGGGGAGCTGTTTTTT,CASSYYDRNTGELFF
TRBV27,TRBJ2-5,NA,TRBD2,TGTGCCAGCAGTTTAATAGCGGGAGCGAAAGAGACCCAGTACTTC,CASSLIAGAKETQYF
TRBV28,TRBJ2-3,many,NA,TGTGCCAGCAGAAGCGAGGGGAGCACAGATACGCAGTATTTT,CASRSEGSTDTQYF
TRBV12-3/TRBV12-4,TRBJ2-2,many,NA,TGTGCCAGCAGTTTTTTCGGGAACACCGGGGAGCTGTTTTTT,CASSFFGNTGELFF
TRBV2,TRBJ2-7,many,NA,TGTGCCAGCAAAATTCCCGGGAAATACGAGCAGTACTTC,CASKIPGKYEQYF
TRBV12-3/TRBV12-4,TRBJ1-2,once,NA,TGTGCCAGCAGCTTAGGCCATGGCTACACCTTC,CASSLGHGYTF
TRBV11-2,TRBJ2-7,many,TRBD1,TGTGCCAGCAGCTTTCCAGGGGGCTGGTACGAGCAGTACTTC,CASSFPGGWYEQYF
TRBV12-3/TRBV12-4,TRBJ2-5,few,NA,TGTGCCAGCAGCAAATTGGGACGGTCTGAAGAGACCCAGTACTTC,CASSKLGRSEETQYF
TRBV6-2/TRBV6-3,TRBJ1-5,many,TRBD1,TGTGCCAGCAGTTCCGGGACAGGGTTTCAGCCCCAGCATTTT,CASSSGTGFQPQHF
TRBV5-1,TRBJ1-2,many,NA,TGCGCCAGCAGCCTCGGAGGACAAGGCCTGGACTACACCTTC,CASSLGGQGLDYTF
TRBV20-1,TRBJ2-6,many,NA,TGCAGTGCTAGAGGACAGAGGGTTTTCTCTGGGGCCAACGTCCTGACTTTC,CSARGQRVFSGANVLTF
TRBV11-1,TRBJ2-7,many,NA,TGTGCCAGCAGCTTAGACCGGGACGGCGAGCAGTACTTC,CASSLDRDGEQYF
TRBV7-9,TRBJ2-5,many,NA,TGTGCCAGCAGCTTATTAGCGGACCAAGAGACCCAGTACTTC,CASSLLADQETQYF
TRBV28,TRBJ1-6,many,TRBD1,TGTGCCAGCGCAGACAGGGGGAGATATAATTCACCCCTCCACTTT,CASADRGRYNSPLHF
TRBV12-3/TRBV12-4,TRBJ2-7,many,TRBD1,TGTGCCAGCAGTCCGGGACAGTCGTTCTACGAGCAGTACTTC,CASSPGQSFYEQYF
TRBV3-1,TRBJ2-4,many,NA,TGTGCCAGCAGGGAGAGCAGAGAAAACATTCAGTACTTC,CASRESRENIQYF
TRBV6-1,TRBJ1-5,many,NA,TGTGCCAGCAGTGAAGTGAGGACTCGGGGGTATAGCAATCAGCCCCAGCATTTT,CASSEVRTRGYSNQPQHF
TRBV28,TRBJ1-2,NA,TRBD1,TGTGCCAGCAGATCAGGGGGCCTTAACTATGGCTACACCTTC,CASRSGGLNYGYTF
TRBV20-1,TRBJ1-1,many,TRBD1,TGCAGTGCTAGAGGACAGGGCGCAGTGAACACTGAAGCTTTCTTT,CSARGQGAVNTEAFF
TRBV19,TRBJ1-6,many,NA,TGTGCCACTCAACCGGCTGGCAGATTAAATTCACCCCTCCACTTT,CATQPAGRLNSPLHF
TRBV12-3/TRBV12-4,TRBJ2-5,NA,TRBD2,TGTGCCAGCACACTATCTAGCGGGAGTTGGTCGGAGACCCAGTACTTC,CASTLSSGSWSETQYF
TRBV2,TRBJ2-4,many,TRBD1,TGTGCCAGCAATACAGGGGGCATGGTCAAAAACATTCAGTACTTC,CASNTGGMVKNIQYF
TRBV27,TRBJ1-1,many,NA,TGTGCCAGCAGTTGGGGTGGGGGGACGAACACTGAAGCTTTCTTT,CASSWGGGTNTEAFF
TRBV6-2/TRBV6-3,TRBJ2-7,NA,TRBD1,TGTGCCAGCAGTTACTCGATTCGGACAGGGGGCGAATACGAGCAGTACTTC,CASSYSIRTGGEYEQYF
TRBV6-1,TRBJ1-1,many,NA,TGTGCCAGCAGTGTTGAAAAGAACACTGAAGCTTTCTTT,CASSVEKNTEAFF
TRBV6-4,TRBJ2-5,few,NA,TGTGCCACCTCTGGCTCCGGGGAGACCCAGTACTTC,CATSGSGETQYF
TRBV12-5,TRBJ2-5,few,TRBD2,TGTGCTAGTGGTTTGGGAATCAGCGGGAGGGCCCTAGGTGGAGAGACCCAGTACTTC,CASGLGISGRALGGETQYF
TRBV10-3,TRBJ2-7,many,TRBD2,TGTGCCATCAGTGTGACCCCGGGGGGCTCCTACGAGCAGTACTTC,CAISVTPGGSYEQYF
TRBV30,TRBJ1-2,many,NA,TGTGCCTACGGGCCCGCCCGTAGCGGCTACACCTTC,CAYGPARSGYTF
TRBV12-3/TRBV12-4,TRBJ2-7,NA,TRBD2,TGTGCCAGCAGTTTAAGGACTAGCGGTGTTAACGAGCAGTACTTC,CASSLRTSGVNEQYF
TRBV19,TRBJ2-7,many,TRBD2,TGTGCCAGTAAGAGCGGGAGCTCCTACGAGCAGTACTTC,CASKSGSSYEQYF
TRBV19,TRBJ1-5,many,NA,TGTGCCAGTAGCCAGACGTTAAGCAATCAGCCCCAGCATTTT,CASSQTLSNQPQHF
TRBV27,TRBJ2-7,many,TRBD1,TGTGCCAGCAGTTTTCGGACAGGCGATTACGAGCAGTACTTC,CASSFRTGDYEQYF
TRBV7-8,TRBJ1-5,many,NA,TGTGCCAGCAACCCGAGGGGGGATCAGCCCCAGCATTTT,CASNPRGDQPQHF
TRBV6-6,TRBJ1-1,many,NA,TGTGCCAGCACACAGGGTCCCTCTGAAGCTTTCTTT,CASTQGPSEAFF
TRBV12-3/TRBV12-4,TRBJ1-6,many,NA,TGTGCCAGCAGTTCCGGGACCTCCGGCTCACCCCTCCACTTT,CASSSGTSGSPLHF
TRBV4-2,TRBJ1-1,many,NA,TGTGCCAGCAAGCCATCGGACCCATGGAACACTGAAGCTTTCTTT,CASKPSDPWNTEAFF
TRBV28,TRBJ2-7,NA,TRBD1,TGTGCCACCCACCTAGCCGGGACAGGGGGCGCGTACGAGCAGTACTTC,CATHLAGTGGAYEQYF
TRBV7-2,TRBJ2-5,many,TRBD2,TGTGCCAGCAGCTTAGTCCTGGGACTAGCGGGAACCCAGTACTTC,CASSLVLGLAGTQYF
TRBV28,TRBJ2-2,many,TRBD1,TGTGCCAGCAGTCGGACAGGGGGATGGACCGGGGAGCTGTTTTTT,CASSRTGGWTGELFF
TRBV4-2,TRBJ2-7,many,TRBD1,TGTGCCAGCAGCCCCACCGGGACAGGGACCTACGAGCAGTACTTC,CASSPTGTGTYEQYF
TRBV6-1,TRBJ2-7,once,TRBD1,TGTGCCAGCAGCAGGGACAGGGATTTCTACGAGCAGTACTTC,CASSRDRDFYEQYF